A single sample gave rise to the 22 T cell receptor beta chains below, sequenced in a study of cytomegalovirus exposure and HLA in healthy donors. Some clones are missing from TCRdb's copy, which holds only in-frame ones; the method was immunoSEQ multiplex PCR. The sample consists of around 150,000 clones, 91% of them appearing once. Sequenced input: PBMCs. The receptors were sampled from a man aged 18 to 30 in good health and CMV-seronegative.

The sample holds one count of this clone. The chain carries TRBV5-4 and TRBJ2-7, with a tentative D call TRBD2 (6 bases). Between the trimmed V and J ends, which lost 0 bases and 2 bases, there was a span of 6 bases. Germline CDR1 SGHNT, CDR2 YYREEE (reference sequence). CDR3 size: 13 residues. CDR3 protein: CASSLGGTYEQYF. For the CDR3, the DNA is TGTGCCAGCAGCTTGGGCGGGACCTACGAGCAGTACTTC.

V usage is TRBV5-4 and J usage is TRBJ1-5; 8 bases align to TRBD1. Germline CDR1 reads SGHNT; CDR2 reads YYREEE (reference sequence). The CDR3 extends over 18 amino acids. The trim removed 4 bases at V and 5 bases at J, leaving 17 bases unmatched. Here the CDR3 reads CASSPNGQGGRMDQPQHF. The CDR3 DNA reads as TGTGCCAGCAGCCCAAACGGACAGGGTGGGAGGATGGATCAGCCCCAGCATTTT.

The rearrangement uses TRBV7-9 and TRBJ2-5; 8 positions agree with TRBD2. The CDR3 extends over 14 amino acids. After removal of 4 bases from V and 5 bases from J, the junction contained 6 bases not matched to a gene. Germline CDR1 and CDR2: SEHNR and FQNEAQ (reference sequence). In nucleotides, the CDR3 is TGTGCCAGCAGCTATAGGACTAGCTCTGAGACCCAGTACTTC. Translating it yields CASSYRTSSETQYF.

The gene calls are TRBV10-3 and TRBJ2-1, with 13 positions matching TRBD2. The CDR3 loop spans 17 amino acids. The J segment lost 3 bases and the V segment lost 3 bases, leaving 5 bases of the junction unmatched. The V gene's germline CDR1 is ENHRY and CDR2 SYGVKD. In DNA, the CDR3 is TGTGCCATCAGTGATAGACTAGCGGGAGGCGTCTACAATGAGCAGTTCTTC. Protein sequence: CAISDRLAGGVYNEQFF.

The CDR3 sequence is CSVDQGGGNTIYF. In nucleotides, the CDR3 is TGCAGCGTTGATCAGGGGGGTGGAAACACCATATATTTT. The V gene is TRBV29-1, the J gene TRBJ1-3, with 7 positions matching TRBD1. The CDR3 is made up of 13 amino acids. V was pared by 3 bases and J by 3 bases, with 2 bases of the junction left unmatched. Germline loops: CDR1 SQVTM, CDR2 ANQGSEA.

This clone occurred a few times. The chain carries TRBV10-3 and TRBJ2-2, with a possible D match to TRBD1 (5 bases). Germline CDR1 ENHRY, CDR2 SYGVKD. There are 15 residues in the CDR3. The V gene lost 2 bases and the J gene lost 4 bases, with 11 bases spanning the gap. The CDR3 protein is CAISETGAFTGELFF. CDR3 DNA: TGTGCCATCAGTGAGACTGGGGCCTTCACCGGGGAGCTGTTTTTT.

V gene TRBV29-1 combines with J gene TRBJ2-3, with TRBD2 matching 10 bases. The CDR3 extends over 16 amino acids. Trimming took 2 bases from V and 0 from J; bases not matched to a gene: 5. Germline V lookup: CDR1 SQVTM, CDR2 ANQGSEA. The CDR3 sequence is CSVELAGEPSTDTQYF. The CDR3 nucleotides read TGCAGCGTTGAACTAGCGGGGGAGCCTAGCACAGATACGCAGTATTTT.

This clone showed up just a few times. J is TRBJ2-7 and V is TRBV2; TRBD2 matches 16 bases. The V segment lost 3 bases and the J segment 2 bases; nucleotides outside the gene matches: 10. The CDR3 contains 19 residues. Germline loops: CDR1 SNHLY, CDR2 FYNNEI. CDR3 loop: CASSEPGLAGGPITYEQYV. In DNA form, the CDR3 reads TGTGCCAGCAGTGAGCCGGGACTAGCGGGAGGGCCGATCACCTACGAGCAGTACGTC.

The chain is built from TRBV2 and TRBJ2-1, with a possible D match to TRBD1 (5 bases). The CDR3 contains 14 residues. Germline values: CDR1 SNHLY, CDR2 FYNNEI. V shed 3 bases and J shed 3 bases, with 9 bases lying between them. CDR3 residues: CASSDRVHYNEQFF. CDR3 coding DNA: TGTGCCAGCAGTGACAGGGTACACTACAATGAGCAGTTCTTC.

The CDR3 here is CASGLATPGTTNEKLFF. For the CDR3, the DNA is TGTGCTAGTGGTTTGGCTACCCCCGGGACTACTAATGAAAAACTGTTTTTT. The genes are TRBV12-5 and TRBJ1-4, with a tentative D call TRBD1 (5 bases). The V end was cut by 1 base, the J end by 2 bases, with 14 bases between. Germline V gives CDR1 LGHNT, CDR2 FRNRAP. The CDR3 totals 17 residues.

J is TRBJ2-7 and V is TRBV6-5; 7 nucleotides line up with TRBD2. There are 11 residues in the CDR3. J gave up 4 bases and V 8 bases, and 2 bases lay outside the gene matches. Germline V gene data show CDR1 as MNHEY and CDR2 as SVGAGI. The CDR3 here is CASGGGYEQYF. The DNA for the CDR3 is TGTGCCAGCGGGGGGGGGTACGAGCAGTACTTC.

The sample holds one count of this clone. The chain links TRBV27 to TRBJ2-7, with 7 bases aligning to TRBD1. Germline CDR1 MNHEY, CDR2 SMNVEV (reference sequence). The junction had 13 bases not matched to a gene; V was cut back by 5 bases and J by 3 bases. The CDR3 length is 16 residues. CDR3: CASSLTFQGDIYEQYF. The CDR3, as DNA: TGTGCCAGCAGTCTCACCTTTCAGGGGGATATCTACGAGCAGTACTTC.

The chain couples TRBV25-1 to TRBJ1-4; the D gene is possibly TRBD1 (6 bases). Trimming removed 6 bases at V and 0 bases at J, with 11 bases between. The CDR3 loop spans 15 amino acids. The V gene's germline CDR1 is MGHDK and CDR2 SYGVNS. CDR3 loop: CASSQWTATNEKLFF. The DNA of the CDR3 is TGTGCCAGCAGCCAATGGACAGCAACTAATGAAAAACTGTTTTTT.

The rearrangement links TRBV4-3 to TRBJ2-1, with TRBD2 matching 8 bases. CDR1 and CDR2 from the germline V gene are LGHNA and YSLEER. This CDR3 spans 15 amino acids. With 1 base clipped from V and 5 bases from J, the junction kept 4 bases outside the gene matches. The CDR3 reads CASSQGTSPNNEQFF. The CDR3 nucleotides read TGCGCCAGCAGCCAAGGGACTAGCCCGAACAATGAGCAGTTCTTC.

The chain employs TRBV15 and TRBJ1-5, with 11 bases matching TRBD1. The CDR3 sequence is 20 residues long. The trim removed 5 bases at V and 0 bases at J, leaving 15 bases unmatched. Germline V gene data show CDR1 as LNHNV and CDR2 as YYDKDF (reference sequence). CDR3 amino acids: CATSGRTGGEAPNSNQPQHF. In DNA form, the CDR3 reads TGTGCCACCAGCGGAAGGACAGGGGGCGAGGCCCCCAATAGCAATCAGCCCCAGCATTTT.

The V gene is TRBV7-9, the J gene TRBJ2-7, with 10 bases identical to TRBD2. From germline, CDR1 is SEHNR and CDR2 FQNEAQ (reference sequence). CDR3 size: 15 residues. J gave up 2 bases and V 1 base, and 2 bases lay outside the gene matches. The chain's CDR3 is CASSLGAGGAYEQYV. CDR3 coding DNA: TGTGCCAGCAGCTTAGGAGCGGGAGGGGCCTACGAGCAGTACGTC.

The chain employs TRBV9 and TRBJ1-2; TRBD1 might be the D (6 bases). The CDR3 contains 16 residues. The germline CDR1 and CDR2 sequences are SGDLS and YYNGEE. V was pared by 0 bases and J by 8 bases, with 20 bases between. The CDR3, as DNA: TGTGCCAGCAGCGTAGCTTCACAGGGAAATTTGGGAGGCTACACCTTC. Translation gives CASSVASQGNLGGYTF.

The V and J genes are TRBV14 and TRBJ2-5; TRBD2 matches 9 bases. Germline V gene lookup returns CDR1 SGHDN and CDR2 FVKESK. CDR3 size: 15 residues. The ends lost 4 bases at V and 2 bases at J; junction bases unmatched: 5. This CDR3 is CASSPLAGRQETQYF. The CDR3 nucleotides read TGTGCCAGCAGCCCCCTAGCGGGACGGCAAGAGACCCAGTACTTC.

The chain is built from TRBV10-3 and TRBJ2-7; TRBD2 matches 7 bases. The CDR3 sequence is 12 residues long. V trimming: 3 bases; J trimming: 6 bases; junction bases outside the gene matches: 2. Germline values: CDR1 ENHRY, CDR2 SYGVKD. The CDR3 sequence is CAISDGGGEQYV. The CDR3 DNA reads TGTGCCATCAGTGACGGCGGGGGCGAGCAGTACGTC.

The V and J genes are TRBV10-3 and TRBJ2-1, with 12 bases identical to TRBD2. The CDR3 totals 18 residues. The germline CDR1 and CDR2 sequences are ENHRY and SYGVKD. Losses at the gene ends were 0 bases for V and 4 bases for J; bases not matched to a gene: 7. The CDR3 DNA reads as TGTGCCATCAGTGAGTCGGAACTAGCGGGAGGATTATACAATGAGCAGTTCTTC. Translation: CAISESELAGGLYNEQFF.

The chain is built from TRBV7-6 and TRBJ2-7; 7 bases match TRBD1. The CDR3 is 12 residues long. Trimming cost V 3 bases and J 7 bases; bases outside gene matches: 3. The germline CDR1 and CDR2 sequences are SGHVS and FNYEAQ. As DNA, the CDR3 is TGTGCCAGCAGCTTGCAGGGGGAAGAGCAGTACTTC. This sequence encodes CASSLQGEEQYF.

This chain links TRBV7-9 with TRBJ2-7; D may be TRBD2 (6 bases). The CDR3 length is 14 residues. Per germline, CDR1 SEHNR and CDR2 FQNEAQ (reference sequence). V lost 0 bases to trimming and J lost 2 bases, with 8 bases between them. The CDR3: CASSLATGAYEQYF. The CDR3 DNA is TGTGCCAGCAGCTTAGCGACGGGGGCCTACGAGCAGTACTTC. The entire variable domain, with the rest obtained from reference TRBV7-9 and TRBJ2-7, is as follows: DTGVSQNPRHKITKRGQNVTFRCDPISEHNRLYWYRQTLGQGPEFLTYFQNEAQLEKSRLLSDRFSAERPKGSFSTLEIQRTEQGDSAMYLCASSLATGAYEQYFGPGTRLTVT.